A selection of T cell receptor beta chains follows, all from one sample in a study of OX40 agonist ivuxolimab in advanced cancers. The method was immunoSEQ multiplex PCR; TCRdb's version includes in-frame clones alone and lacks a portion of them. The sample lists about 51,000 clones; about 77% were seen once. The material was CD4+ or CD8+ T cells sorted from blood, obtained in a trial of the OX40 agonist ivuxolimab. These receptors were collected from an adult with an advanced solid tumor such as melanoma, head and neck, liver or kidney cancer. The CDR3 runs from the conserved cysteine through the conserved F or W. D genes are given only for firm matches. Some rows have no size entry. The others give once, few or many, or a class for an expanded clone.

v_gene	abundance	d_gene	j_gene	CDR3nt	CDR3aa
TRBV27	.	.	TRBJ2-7	TGTGCCAGCAGTTTATCCCCCCAGGGGGGCGAGCAGTACTTC	CASSLSPQGGEQYF
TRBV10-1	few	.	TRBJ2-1	TGCGCCAGCAGTGAGTCCCTCTTGGGAATACAGTTCTTC	CASSESLLGIQFF
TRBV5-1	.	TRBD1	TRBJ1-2	TGCGCCAGCAGCTCGACAGGACAGGTCCCTAACTATGGCTACACCTTC	CASSSTGQVPNYGYTF
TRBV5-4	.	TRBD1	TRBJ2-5	TGTGCCAGCAGCGCACGACAGGGGGCAGGGGAGACCCAGTACTTC	CASSARQGAGETQYF
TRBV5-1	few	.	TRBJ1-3	TGCGCCAGCAGCTTGGAACCACTCTACGGAAACACCATATATTTT	CASSLEPLYGNTIYF
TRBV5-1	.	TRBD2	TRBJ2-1	TGCGCCAGCAGCTACTTACAAGCTAGCGGTTTGTACAATGAGCAGTTCTTC	CASSYLQASGLYNEQFF
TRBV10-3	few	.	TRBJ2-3	TGTGCCATCAGTGAGGGCAGGAGAGGCACAGATACGCAGTATTTT	CAISEGRRGTDTQYF
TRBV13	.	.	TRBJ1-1	TGTGCCAGCGGCATCGGGCCGAGGAACACTGAAGCTTTCTTT	CASGIGPRNTEAFF
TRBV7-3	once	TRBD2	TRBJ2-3	TGTGCCAGCAGCCTGTCGGGGGGTATAGATACGCAGTATTTT	CASSLSGGIDTQYF
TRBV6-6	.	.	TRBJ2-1	TGTGCCAGCAGCCCGGTGAGGGCCGGGGAGCAGTTCTTC	CASSPVRAGEQFF
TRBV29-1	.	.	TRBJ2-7	TGCAGCGTTGGGACGTCGAGGGAGCAGTACTTC	CSVGTSREQYF
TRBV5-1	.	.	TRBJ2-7	TGCGCCAGCAGCTTGGAAGGGACAACTTACGAGCAGTACTTC	CASSLEGTTYEQYF
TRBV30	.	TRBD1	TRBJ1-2	TGTGCCTGGAGACCGGGACAGGTTAACTATGGCTACACCTTC	CAWRPGQVNYGYTF
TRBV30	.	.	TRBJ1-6	TGTGCCTGGAGTTCCGTCGGATCACCCCTCCACTTT	CAWSSVGSPLHF
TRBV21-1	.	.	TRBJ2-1	TGTGCCAGCAGCAAATCGGCTAGCGGGCCATCTAACAATGAGCAGTTCTTC	CASSKSASGPSNNEQFF
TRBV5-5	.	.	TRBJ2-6	TGTGCCAGCAGTTGGGCAGGGGCCCTCTTCTCTGGGGCCAACGTCCTGACTTTC	CASSWAGALFSGANVLTF
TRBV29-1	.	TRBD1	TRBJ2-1	TGCAGCGTTGGGGGACAGGGGTACAATGAGCAGTTCTTC	CSVGGQGYNEQFF
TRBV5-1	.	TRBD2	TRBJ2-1	TGCGCCAGCAGCTTGGAGAGACTAGCGGGAAGAGGGTATGAGCAGTTCTTC	CASSLERLAGRGYEQFF
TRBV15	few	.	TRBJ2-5	TGTGCCACCAGCAGATCGGGAAGCGACCGAAACCAAGAGACCCAGTACTTC	CATSRSGSDRNQETQYF
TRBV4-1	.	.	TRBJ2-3	TGCGCCAGCAGCCAAGAAAAGTCAGAAGATACGCAGTATTTT	CASSQEKSEDTQYF
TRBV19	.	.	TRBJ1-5	TGTGCCAGTAGTATCCCCCGGTTTAGCAATCAGCCCCAGCATTTT	CASSIPRFSNQPQHF
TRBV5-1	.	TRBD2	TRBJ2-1	TGCGCCAGCAGCTTGGAACTAGCGGGAGGGCCTGGTGAGCAGTTCTTC	CASSLELAGGPGEQFF
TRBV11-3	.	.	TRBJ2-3	TGTGCCAGCAGCTTAAGGGGGGAGCGGTATACGCAGTATTTT	CASSLRGERYTQYF
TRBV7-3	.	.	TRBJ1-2	TGTGCCAGCAGCCCTCCCAACTATGGCTACACCTTC	CASSPPNYGYTF
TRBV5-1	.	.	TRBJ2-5	TGCGCCAGCAGCTTGACCCCCGGCGCGGCCCAAGAGACCCAGTACTTC	CASSLTPGAAQETQYF
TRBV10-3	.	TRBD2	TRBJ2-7	TGTGCCATCAGTGAGTCGCTTGCCGGACTAGCGGGAGGAATCGAGCAGTACTTC	CAISESLAGLAGGIEQYF
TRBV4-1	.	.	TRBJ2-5	TGCGCCAGCAGCCAACCAATGGGGGAGACCCAGTACTTC	CASSQPMGETQYF
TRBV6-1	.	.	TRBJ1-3	TGTGCCAGCAGTGAAGGTTCTCGAGGGGACACGAGGAGAAACACCATATATTTT	CASSEGSRGDTRRNTIYF